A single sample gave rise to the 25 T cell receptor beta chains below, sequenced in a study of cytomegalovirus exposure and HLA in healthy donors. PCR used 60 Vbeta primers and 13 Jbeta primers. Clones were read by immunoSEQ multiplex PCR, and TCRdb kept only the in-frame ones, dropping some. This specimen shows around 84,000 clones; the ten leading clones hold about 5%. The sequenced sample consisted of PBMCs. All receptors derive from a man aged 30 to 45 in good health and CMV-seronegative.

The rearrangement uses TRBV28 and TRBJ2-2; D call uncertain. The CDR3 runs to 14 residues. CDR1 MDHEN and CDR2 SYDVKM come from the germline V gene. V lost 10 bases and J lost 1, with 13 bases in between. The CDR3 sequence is CATSNIGNTGELFF. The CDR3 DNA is TGTGCCACCAGCAATATCGGGAACACCGGGGAGCTGTTTTTT.

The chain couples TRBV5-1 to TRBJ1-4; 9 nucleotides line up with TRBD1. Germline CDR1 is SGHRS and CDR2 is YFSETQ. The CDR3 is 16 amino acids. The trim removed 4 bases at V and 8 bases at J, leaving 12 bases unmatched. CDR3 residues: CASSPRGGTGKEKLFF. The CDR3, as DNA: TGCGCCAGCAGCCCAAGGGGCGGGACAGGGAAAGAAAAACTGTTTTTT.

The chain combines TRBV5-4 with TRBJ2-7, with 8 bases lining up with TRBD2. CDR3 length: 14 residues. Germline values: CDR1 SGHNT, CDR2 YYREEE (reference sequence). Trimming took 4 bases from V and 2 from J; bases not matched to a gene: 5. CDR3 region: CASSPELAAYEQYF. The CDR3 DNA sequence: TGTGCCAGCAGCCCTGAACTAGCGGCCTACGAGCAGTACTTC.

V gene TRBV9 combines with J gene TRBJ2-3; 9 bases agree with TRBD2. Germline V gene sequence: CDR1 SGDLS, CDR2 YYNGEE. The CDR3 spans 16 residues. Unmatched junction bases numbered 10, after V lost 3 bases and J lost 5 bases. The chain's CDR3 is CASSASAGLARDTQYF. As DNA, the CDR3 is TGTGCCAGCAGCGCTAGTGCCGGACTAGCGCGAGATACGCAGTATTTT.

The CDR3 nucleotides are TGTGCCACCAGCACGGACAGGGGCGACTATGGCTACACCTTC. Translated: CATSTDRGDYGYTF. The rearrangement uses TRBV15 and TRBJ1-2, with TRBD1 matching over 9 bases. J gave up 3 bases and V 4 bases, and 3 bases lay outside the gene matches. The CDR3 consists of 14 residues. The germline CDR1 and CDR2 sequences are LNHNV and YYDKDF (reference sequence).

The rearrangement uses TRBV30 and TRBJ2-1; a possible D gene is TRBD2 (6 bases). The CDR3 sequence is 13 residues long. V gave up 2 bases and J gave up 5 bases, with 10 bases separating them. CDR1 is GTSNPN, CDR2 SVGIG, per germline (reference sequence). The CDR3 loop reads CAWSSGLDNEQFF. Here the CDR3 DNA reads TGTGCCTGGAGTTCGGGACTGGACAATGAGCAGTTCTTC.

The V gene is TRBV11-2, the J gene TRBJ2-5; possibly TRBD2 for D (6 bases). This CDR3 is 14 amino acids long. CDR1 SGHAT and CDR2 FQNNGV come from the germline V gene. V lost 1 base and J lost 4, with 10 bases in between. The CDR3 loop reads CASSLARGIETQYF. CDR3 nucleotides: TGTGCCAGCAGCTTAGCCCGGGGGATAGAGACCCAGTACTTC.

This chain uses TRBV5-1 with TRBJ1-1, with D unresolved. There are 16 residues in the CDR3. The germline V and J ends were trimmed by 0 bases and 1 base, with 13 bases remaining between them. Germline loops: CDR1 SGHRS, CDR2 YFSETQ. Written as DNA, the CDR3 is TGCGCCAGCAGCTTGGGGAATGCAGGTTGGAACACTGAAGCTTTCTTT. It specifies CASSLGNAGWNTEAFF.

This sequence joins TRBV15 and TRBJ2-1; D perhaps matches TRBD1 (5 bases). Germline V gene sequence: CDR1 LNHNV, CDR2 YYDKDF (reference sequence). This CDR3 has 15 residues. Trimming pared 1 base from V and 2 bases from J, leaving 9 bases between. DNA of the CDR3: TGTGCCACCAGCAGAGTTTCAGGGACCTACAATGAGCAGTTCTTC. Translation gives CATSRVSGTYNEQFF.

CDR3 in DNA: TGTGCCAGCAGCTCAAGCCTAAGCTCCTACGAGCAGTACTTC. Residues: CASSSSLSSYEQYF. The V and J genes are TRBV11-2 and TRBJ2-7; D gene ambiguous. Trimming left V 4 bases short and J 0 bases short, with 10 bases between. The germline V gene encodes CDR1 SGHAT and CDR2 FQNNGV. The CDR3 contains 14 residues. Combining the CDR3 with reference TRBV11-2 and TRBJ2-7 gives the whole variable domain EAGVAQSPRYKIIEKRQSVAFWCNPISGHATLYWYQQILGQGPKLLIQFQNNGVVDDSQLPKDRFSAERLKGVDSTLKIQPAKLEDSAVYLCASSSSLSSYEQYFGPGTRLTVT.

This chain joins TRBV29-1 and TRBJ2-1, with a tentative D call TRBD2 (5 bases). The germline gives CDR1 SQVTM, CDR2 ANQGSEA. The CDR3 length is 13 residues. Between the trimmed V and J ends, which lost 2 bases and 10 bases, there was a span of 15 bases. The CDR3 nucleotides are TGCAGCGTTGAACCTTTCGCGCGCGGGGAGCAGTTCTTC. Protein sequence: CSVEPFARGEQFF.

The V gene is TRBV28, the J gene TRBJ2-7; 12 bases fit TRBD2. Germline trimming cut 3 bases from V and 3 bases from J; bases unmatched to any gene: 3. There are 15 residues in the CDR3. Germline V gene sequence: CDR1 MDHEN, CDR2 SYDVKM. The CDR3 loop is CASSFLAGGLYEQYF. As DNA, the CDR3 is TGTGCCAGCAGTTTCCTAGCGGGAGGGCTCTACGAGCAGTACTTC.

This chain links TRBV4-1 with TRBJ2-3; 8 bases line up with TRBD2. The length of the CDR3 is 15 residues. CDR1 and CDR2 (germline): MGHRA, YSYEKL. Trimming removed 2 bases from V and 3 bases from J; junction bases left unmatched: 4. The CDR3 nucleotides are TGCGCCAGCAGCCAAATGGGACTAGGAACAGATACGCAGTATTTT. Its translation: CASSQMGLGTDTQYF.

In nucleotides, the CDR3 is TGTGCCACCAGCCCCGCGGGAGAGACCCAGTACTTC. Translated, it gives CATSPAGETQYF. V and J are TRBV15 and TRBJ2-5, with a possible D match to TRBD2 (5 bases). V dropped 5 bases and J dropped 4 bases, with 8 bases sitting between them. The CDR3 runs to 12 residues. The germline CDR1 and CDR2 sequences are LNHNV and YYDKDF (reference sequence).

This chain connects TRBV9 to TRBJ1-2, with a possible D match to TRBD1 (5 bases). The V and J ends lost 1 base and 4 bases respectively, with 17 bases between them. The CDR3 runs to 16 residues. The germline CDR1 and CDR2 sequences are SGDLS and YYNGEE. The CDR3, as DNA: TGTGCCAGCAGCGTACAAATGGGGGGTCTCGCCTATGGCTACACCTTC. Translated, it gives CASSVQMGGLAYGYTF.

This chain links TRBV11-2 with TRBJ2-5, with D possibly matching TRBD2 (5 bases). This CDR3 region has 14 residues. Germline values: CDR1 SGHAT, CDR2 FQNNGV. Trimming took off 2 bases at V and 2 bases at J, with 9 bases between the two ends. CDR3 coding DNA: TGTGCCAGCAGCTTACTAGCCCGACAAGAGACCCAGTACTTC. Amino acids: CASSLLARQETQYF.

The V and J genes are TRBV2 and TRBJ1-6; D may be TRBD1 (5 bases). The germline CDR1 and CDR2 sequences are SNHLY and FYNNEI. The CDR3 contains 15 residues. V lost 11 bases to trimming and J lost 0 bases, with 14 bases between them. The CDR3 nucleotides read TGTGCCTCGAAGGGGCAGAGCTCCTATAATTCACCCCTCCACTTT. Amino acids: CASKGQSSYNSPLHF.

CDR3 nucleotides: TGTGCCAGCAGTTACGAACTAAACACAGATACGCAGTATTTT. Residues: CASSYELNTDTQYF. This sequence joins TRBV6-5 and TRBJ2-3; no clear D. Germline V gene lookup returns CDR1 MNHEY and CDR2 SVGAGI. This CDR3 has 14 amino acids. Trimming shortened V by 2 bases and J by 2 bases, and 8 bases separated the two germline ends.

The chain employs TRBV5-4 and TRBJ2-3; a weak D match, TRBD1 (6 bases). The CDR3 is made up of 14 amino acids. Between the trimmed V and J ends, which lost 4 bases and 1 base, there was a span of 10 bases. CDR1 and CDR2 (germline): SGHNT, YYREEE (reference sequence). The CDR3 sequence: CASSPRTGTDTQYF. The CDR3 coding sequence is TGTGCCAGCAGCCCCCGGACAGGCACAGATACGCAGTATTTT.

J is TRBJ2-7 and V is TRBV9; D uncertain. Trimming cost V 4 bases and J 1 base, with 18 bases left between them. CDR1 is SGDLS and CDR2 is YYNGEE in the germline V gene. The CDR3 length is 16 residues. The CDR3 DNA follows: TGTGCCAGCAGCCCCAGCATCGCGGTGATATCCTACGAGCAGTACTTC. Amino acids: CASSPSIAVISYEQYF. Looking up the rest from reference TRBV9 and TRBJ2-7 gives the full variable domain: DSGVTQTPKHLITATGQRVTLRCSPRSGDLSVYWYQQSLDQGLQFLIQYYNGEERAKGNILERFSAQQFPDLHSELNLSSLELGDSALYFCASSPSIAVISYEQYFGPGTRLTVT.

As DNA, the CDR3 is TGTGCCACCAGCAGAGGAGGAGCGGGGCGGGAGACCCAGTACTTC. Amino acid sequence: CATSRGGAGRETQYF. The V gene is TRBV15, the J gene TRBJ2-5; 7 bases match TRBD2. The CDR3 length is 15 residues. The germline V gene has CDR1 LNHNV and CDR2 YYDKDF (reference sequence). Trimming removed 1 base from V and 5 bases from J; junction bases left unmatched: 7.

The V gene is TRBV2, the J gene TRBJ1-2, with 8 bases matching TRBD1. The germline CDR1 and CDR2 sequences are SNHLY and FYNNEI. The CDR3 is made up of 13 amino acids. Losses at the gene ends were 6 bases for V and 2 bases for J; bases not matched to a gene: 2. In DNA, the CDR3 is TGTGCCAGCAGGCGGACAGGGAACTATGGCTACACCTTC. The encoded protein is CASRRTGNYGYTF.

The CDR3 DNA is TGTGCCAGCAGCTTATTTTCCACCTACGAGCAGTACTTC. Protein: CASSLFSTYEQYF. The V gene is TRBV11-2, the J gene TRBJ2-7; no clear D. This CDR3 comprises 13 residues. Trimming took 2 bases from V and 2 from J, leaving 7 bases between them. In germline, CDR1 is SGHAT, CDR2 FQNNGV.

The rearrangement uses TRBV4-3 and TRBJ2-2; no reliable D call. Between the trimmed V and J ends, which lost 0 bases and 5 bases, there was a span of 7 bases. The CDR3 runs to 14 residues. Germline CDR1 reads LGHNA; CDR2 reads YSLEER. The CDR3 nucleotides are TGCGCCAGCAGCCAAGAGTGGCCTACCGGGGAGCTGTTTTTT. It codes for CASSQEWPTGELFF.

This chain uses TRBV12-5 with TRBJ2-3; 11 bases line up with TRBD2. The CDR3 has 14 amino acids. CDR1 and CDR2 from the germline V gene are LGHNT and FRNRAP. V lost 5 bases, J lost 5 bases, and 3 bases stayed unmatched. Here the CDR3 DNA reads TGTGCTAGTGGTCCGGGGACTAGCGGAGATACGCAGTATTTT. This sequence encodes CASGPGTSGDTQYF.